These T cell receptor beta chains were read from a single sample in a study of control samples from healthy donors and cancer patients. Data came from immunoSEQ multiplex PCR; TCRdb stores just in-frame clones and leaves some out. The listing contains about 190,000 clones. Material for sequencing was blood. These receptors all stem from a woman aged 25 to 39 in good health. Both conserved end residues are part of each CDR3. The D gene is left open where the match is weak.

TRBD1	TRBV28	TRBJ1-1	CASRLRTGTEAFF	TGTGCCAGCAGACTCCGGACAGGTACTGAAGCTTTCTTT
NA	TRBV5-1	TRBJ1-1	CASSPPGRPHTEAFF	TGCGCCAGCAGCCCGCCCGGCAGGCCGCACACTGAAGCTTTCTTT
NA	TRBV5-6	TRBJ1-4	CASTSGGHNEKLFF	TGTGCCAGCACAAGCGGGGGCCACAATGAAAAACTGTTTTTT
TRBD2	TRBV9	TRBJ2-7	CASSPGGNYEQYF	TGTGCCAGCAGTCCGGGAGGGAACTACGAGCAGTACTTC
NA	TRBV2	TRBJ1-2	CASMTQGIGWGYTF	TGTGCCAGCATGACGCAGGGAATCGGCTGGGGCTACACCTTC
NA	TRBV7-9	TRBJ1-1	CASSLGSGNTEAFF	TGTGCCAGCAGCTTAGGATCTGGGAACACTGAAGCTTTCTTT
TRBD1	TRBV6-5	TRBJ1-1	CASRVSNRGYTEAFF	TGTGCCAGCAGGGTGTCGAACAGGGGATACACTGAAGCTTTCTTT
NA	TRBV4-1	TRBJ2-1	CASSRTSGAYNEQFF	TGCGCCAGCAGCCGTACATCCGGAGCCTACAATGAGCAGTTCTTC
NA	TRBV7-9	TRBJ1-1	CASSLTQGGTEAFF	TGTGCCAGCAGCCTCACCCAGGGCGGGACTGAAGCTTTCTTT
TRBD1	TRBV9	TRBJ1-3	CASSVAGQGAGNTIYF	TGTGCCAGCAGCGTAGCTGGACAGGGGGCTGGAAACACCATATATTTT
NA	TRBV3-1/TRBV3-2	TRBJ1-6	CASSPTVGSPLHF	TGTGCCAGCAGTCCCACCGTCGGGTCACCCCTCCACTTT
TRBD1	TRBV19	TRBJ2-2	CASKTGQGTGELFF	TGTGCCAGTAAAACAGGACAGGGTACCGGGGAGCTGTTTTTT
NA	TRBV6-2/TRBV6-3	TRBJ2-1	CASSYRPGEQFF	TGTGCCAGCAGTTACCGTCCGGGTGAGCAGTTCTTC
TRBD1	TRBV7-8	TRBJ2-5	CASSLKGGAGGETQYF	TGTGCCAGCAGCTTAAAAGGGGGCGCGGGTGGAGAGACCCAGTACTTC
TRBD1	TRBV7-9	TRBJ2-5	CASSPGTALQETQYF	TGTGCCAGCAGCCCCGGGACAGCACTCCAAGAGACCCAGTACTTC
NA	TRBV18	TRBJ1-3	CASSPREGDTIYF	TGTGCCAGCTCACCGAGAGAGGGGGACACCATATATTTT
TRBD1	TRBV19	TRBJ2-7	CASSFGGQGSYEQYF	TGTGCCAGTAGTTTCGGGGGACAGGGCTCCTACGAGCAGTACTTC
TRBD2	TRBV7-2	TRBJ2-7	CASSLVAGGPWSYEQYF	TGTGCCAGCAGCTTAGTAGCGGGGGGGCCTTGGTCCTACGAGCAGTACTTC
NA	TRBV5-6	TRBJ2-1	CASRLGGPYNEQFF	TGTGCCAGCAGATTAGGAGGGCCCTACAATGAGCAGTTCTTC
NA	TRBV7-9	TRBJ1-1	CASSLVQLRDTPNTEAFF	TGTGCCAGCAGCTTAGTCCAGCTAAGGGACACCCCGAACACTGAAGCTTTCTTT
TRBD1	TRBV27	TRBJ2-1	CASEPTGATYNEQFF	TGTGCCAGCGAACCTACAGGGGCGACCTACAATGAGCAGTTCTTC
NA	TRBV6-1	TRBJ1-2	CASSERGGYGYTF	TGTGCCAGCAGTGAGAGGGGTGGCTATGGCTACACCTTC
NA	TRBV28	TRBJ1-2	CASSFYRQTLYGYTF	TGTGCCAGCAGTTTTTACCGACAGACCCTCTATGGCTACACCTTC
NA	TRBV19	TRBJ2-7	CASSMVPGSYEQYF	TGTGCCAGTAGTATGGTCCCAGGCTCCTACGAGCAGTACTTC
NA	TRBV24-1	TRBJ2-3	CATAGFGGTDTQYF	TGTGCCACCGCCGGCTTCGGAGGCACAGATACGCAGTATTTT
TRBD1	TRBV5-1	TRBJ1-6	CASSPRPKGTGGPFNLPLHF	TGCGCCAGCAGCCCCCGCCCGAAGGGGACAGGGGGCCCCTTTAATTTACCCCTCCACTTT
NA	TRBV19	TRBJ2-1	CASSAPPGWNEQFF	TGTGCCAGTAGTGCCCCTCCCGGGTGGAATGAGCAGTTCTTC
NA	TRBV29-1	TRBJ2-3	CSVEMETDTQYF	TGCAGCGTTGAAATGGAGACAGATACGCAGTATTTT
TRBD1	TRBV27	TRBJ1-1	CASSQQGASYTEAFF	TGTGCCAGCAGCCAACAGGGGGCGAGTTACACTGAAGCTTTCTTT
NA	TRBV29-1	TRBJ1-2	CSVRGIANYGYTF	TGCAGCGTTAGGGGAATAGCTAACTATGGCTACACCTTC
NA	TRBV27	TRBJ2-7	CASSLQGGEQYF	TGTGCCAGCAGCCTACAGGGTGGCGAGCAGTACTTC
NA	TRBV27	TRBJ1-1	CASKQGGGTEAFF	TGTGCCAGCAAACAGGGAGGGGGCACTGAAGCTTTCTTT
NA	TRBV10-1	TRBJ2-6	CASSESRVSGANVLTF	TGCGCCAGCAGTGAGTCGCGCGTCTCTGGGGCCAACGTCCTGACTTTC
NA	TRBV6-6	TRBJ2-1	CASSLQTSLLDGEQFF	TGTGCCAGCAGTCTACAAACCTCCCTCTTAGACGGTGAGCAGTTCTTC
NA	TRBV6-5	TRBJ2-6	CASIPPGAGANVLTF	TGTGCCAGCATTCCCCCAGGGGCTGGGGCCAACGTCCTGACTTTC
TRBD1	TRBV7-8	TRBJ1-5	CASTLGQGGNQPQHF	TGTGCCAGCACCCTTGGACAGGGAGGCAATCAGCCCCAGCATTTT
NA	TRBV19	TRBJ1-5	CASTTGFNQPQHF	TGTGCCAGTACTACAGGGTTCAATCAGCCCCAGCATTTT
NA	TRBV7-2	TRBJ1-3	CASSLGSTGNTIYF	TGTGCCAGCAGCTTAGGTTCCACAGGGAACACCATATATTTT
NA	TRBV18	TRBJ1-6	CASSPPYNSPLHF	TGTGCCAGCTCACCACCCTATAATTCACCCCTCCACTTT
TRBD2	TRBV3-1/TRBV3-2	TRBJ2-7	CASSLAGAPEPYEQYF	TGTGCCAGCAGCCTAGCGGGGGCCCCCGAACCCTACGAGCAGTACTTC
NA	TRBV2	TRBJ1-6	CASERTGSGLSPLHF	TGTGCCAGTGAACGTACAGGGTCGGGACTATCACCCCTCCACTTT
NA	TRBV27	TRBJ2-1	CASSLGLLQFF	TGTGCCAGCAGTTTAGGACTACTCCAGTTCTTC
NA	TRBV18	TRBJ2-3	CASSPGTLSTDTQYF	TGTGCCAGCTCACCGGGTACCCTAAGCACAGATACGCAGTATTTT
NA	TRBV5-1	TRBJ1-6	CASTTLGRDNSPLHF	TGCGCCAGCACCACCTTGGGAAGAGATAATTCACCCCTCCACTTT
NA	TRBV5-8	TRBJ1-5	CASSLMRGALSLGQPQHF	TGTGCCAGCAGCTTGATGAGGGGAGCCTTATCCTTAGGTCAGCCCCAGCATTTT
NA	TRBV7-9	TRBJ1-6	CASSLRDTYNSPLHF	TGTGCCAGCAGCTTAAGGGACACCTATAATTCACCCCTCCACTTT
NA	TRBV27	TRBJ2-3	CASSFVPTDTQYF	TGTGCCAGCAGTTTCGTACCCACAGATACGCAGTATTTT
TRBD1	TRBV7-6	TRBJ2-2	CASSPGTGESGELFF	TGTGCCAGCAGCCCCGGGACAGGGGAATCCGGGGAGCTGTTTTTT
TRBD1	TRBV28	TRBJ1-4	CASSLSGAGGREKLFF	TGTGCCAGCAGTTTAAGCGGGGCAGGGGGAAGGGAAAAACTGTTTTTT
TRBD1	TRBV7-8	TRBJ1-2	CASSPYRDRLSGYTF	TGTGCCAGCAGCCCTTACCGGGACAGACTCAGTGGCTACACCTTC
NA	TRBV28	TRBJ1-1	CAVVNTEAFF	TGTGCGGTGGTGAACACTGAAGCTTTCTTT
NA	TRBV12-3/TRBV12-4	TRBJ1-2	CASSRSTGDGYTF	TGTGCCAGCAGTCGATCGACGGGGGATGGCTACACCTTC
NA	TRBV28	TRBJ1-4	CASTRRGEKLFF	TGTGCCAGCACACGAAGAGGGGAAAAACTGTTTTTT
TRBD2	TRBV7-2	TRBJ2-1	CASSPRGQAGGYNEQFF	TGTGCCAGCAGCCCGCGAGGCCAGGCGGGGGGGTACAATGAGCAGTTCTTC
TRBD1	TRBV3-1/TRBV3-2	TRBJ1-5	CASSQGKGQGPPSNQPQHF	TGTGCCAGCAGCCAAGGTAAGGGACAGGGGCCACCTAGCAATCAGCCCCAGCATTTT
NA	TRBV12-3/TRBV12-4	TRBJ1-5	CASSFRGEQPQHF	TGTGCCAGCAGTTTCCGTGGGGAGCAGCCCCAGCATTTT
TRBD2	TRBV24-1	TRBJ2-1	CATSVVGGGRGNEQFF	TGTGCCACCAGTGTTGTCGGGGGGGGCCGTGGCAATGAGCAGTTCTTC
NA	TRBV7-3	TRBJ1-4	CASSPTGGNEKLFF	TGTGCCAGCAGCCCGACAGGCGGTAATGAAAAACTGTTTTTT
NA	TRBV5-5	TRBJ1-1	CASSLISRGNTEAFF	TGTGCCAGCAGCTTGATCTCTCGGGGGAACACTGAAGCTTTCTTT
TRBD1	TRBV10-3	TRBJ1-6	CAISESGQGNSPLHF	TGTGCCATCAGTGAATCGGGACAGGGGAATTCACCCCTCCACTTT